This T cell receptor (beta chain) was sequenced in a study of blood T cell repertoires in COVID-19. Turning to the study itself: Italy, Spain and the United States were the sources of the convalescent and acute COVID-19 samples. T cells, B-cell-depleted T cells, or PBMCs supplied cDNA or gDNA.

The length of the CDR3 is 15 residues. Germline V gene lookup returns CDR1 SNHLY and CDR2 FYNNEI. The V segment lost 4 bases and the J segment 7 bases; nucleotides outside the gene matches: 7. Original processing methods: Reference gene primers were amplified, and this amplification served to estimate nucleated cell counts. The assay was immunoSEQ multiplex PCR, and TCRdb's table has in-frame clones only and misses some. D and trimming were read from the DNA, whereas the V and J calls and clone size are those reported in that table. The table records about 130,000 clones, roughly four fifths of them present only once. This clone was observed a few times.

The chain employs TRBV2 and TRBJ2-2; 9 bases line up with TRBD1. The sample was peripheral blood. The sequence was obtained from a human donor in a cohort sampled during active COVID-19. This CDR3 reads CASSVQGAVGGELFF. The CDR3 DNA reads TGTGCCAGCAGTGTACAGGGGGCCGTGGGCGGGGAGCTGTTTTTT.